This note documents a single T cell receptor beta chain sequence. What it binds is unknown. The sample comes from a study of tumor-infiltrating lymphocytes in localized non-small cell lung cancer. Germline V CDR1 and CDR2: MNHNS, SASEGT. The V and J ends lost 2 bases and 0 bases respectively, with 14 bases between them. This CDR3 has 16 amino acids. Assay used: immunoSEQ multiplex PCR; TCRdb lists only in-frame clones, some missing. The sample comprises thousands of clones, around 71% of which are singletons, and 6.5% rests with the top ten. Overall study results and limits: TCRbeta sequencing showed higher T cell infiltration in tumors than uninvolved lung. Not all patients were TCR sequenced, owing to tissue quantity. IM1 and IM2 tumors showed no difference in T-cell fraction.

The rearrangement joins TRBV6-1 to TRBJ2-7, with D maybe TRBD2 (6 bases). The origin of this receptor is a human donor with non-small cell lung cancer. The sample taken for sequencing was uninvolved lung tissue not adjacent to the tumor. The CDR3 reads CASSEQLAVTSYEQYF. CDR3 nucleotide sequence: TGTGCCAGCAGTGAACAATTAGCGGTAACCTCCTACGAGCAGTACTTC.